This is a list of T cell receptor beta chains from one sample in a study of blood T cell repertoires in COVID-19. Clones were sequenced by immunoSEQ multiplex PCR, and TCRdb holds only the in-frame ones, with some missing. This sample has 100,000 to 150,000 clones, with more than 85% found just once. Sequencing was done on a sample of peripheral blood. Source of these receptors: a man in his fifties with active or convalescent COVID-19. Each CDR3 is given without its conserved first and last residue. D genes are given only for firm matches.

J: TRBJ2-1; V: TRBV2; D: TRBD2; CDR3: ASRSPGGDEQF
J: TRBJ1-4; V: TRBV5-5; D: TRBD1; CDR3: ASSVSGTGGEKLF
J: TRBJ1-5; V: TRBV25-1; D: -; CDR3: ASSDNRAPPGQPQH
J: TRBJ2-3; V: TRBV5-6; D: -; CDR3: ASSWRRPPYTQY
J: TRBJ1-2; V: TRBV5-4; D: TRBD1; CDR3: ASSTGEVWGYT
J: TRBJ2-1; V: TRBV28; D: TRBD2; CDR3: ASSPRKGGREGQYNEQF
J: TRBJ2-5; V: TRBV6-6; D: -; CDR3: ASSFSADSKTQY
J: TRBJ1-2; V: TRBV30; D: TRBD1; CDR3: AWRAPGTGGQGYT
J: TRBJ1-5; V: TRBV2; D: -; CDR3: ASSDSRTDNQPQH
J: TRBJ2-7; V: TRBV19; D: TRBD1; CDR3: ASSTGGAGSYEQY
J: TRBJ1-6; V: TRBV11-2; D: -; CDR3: ASSSRSGSPLH
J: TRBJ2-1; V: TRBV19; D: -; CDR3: ASTPSRVDRFNEQF
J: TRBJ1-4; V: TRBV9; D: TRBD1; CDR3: ASSETGRREKLF
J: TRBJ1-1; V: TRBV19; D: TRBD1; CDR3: ASSIGQGRNTEAF
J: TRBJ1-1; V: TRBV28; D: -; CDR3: ASSSPDRLNTEAF
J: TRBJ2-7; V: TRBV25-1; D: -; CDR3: ATTGWLNEQY
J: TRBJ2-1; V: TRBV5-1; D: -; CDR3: ASSLAGGQAYNEQF
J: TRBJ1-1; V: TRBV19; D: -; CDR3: ASSMRQSSMNTEAF
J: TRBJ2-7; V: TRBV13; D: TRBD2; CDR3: ASSYRLAAGYEQY
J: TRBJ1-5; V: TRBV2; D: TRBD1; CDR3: ASSRDRAYQPQH
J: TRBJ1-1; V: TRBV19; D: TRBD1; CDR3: ASRETGAIEAF
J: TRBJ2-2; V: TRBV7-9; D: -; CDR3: ASSLRNTGELF
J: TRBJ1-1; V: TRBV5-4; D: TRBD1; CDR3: ASSDYRGYTEAF